The clone carrying this TCR beta chain was recorded many times. Its antigen is unidentified. The CDR3 is made up of 20 amino acids. The V end was cut by 4 bases, the J end by 2 bases, with 24 bases between. This specimen comes from a study of T cell repertoires in cytomegalovirus infection. General study points: Of the TCR beta families, the public ones yielded a cumulative frequency that identified carriers of CMV plus the relevant HLA.

A single record per CDR3 protein comes from TCRdb applying MiXCR to the reads. The sample includes about 480,000 distinct CDR3 sequences, roughly 34% of them seen just once. The specimen was cultured PBMCs, collected from culture after CMV antigen stimulation. The chain carries TRBV12-3 or TRBV12-4 and TRBJ2-6, with D possibly called TRBD1 or TRBD2 (5 bases each). The TCR originated in a human donor in good health (CMV status not recorded). Some clones in this sample may be carry-over from other donors' samples. The CDR3 sequence is CASSSPLGTDGKAGANVLTF. Here the CDR3 DNA reads TGTGCCAGCAGTTCTCCTCTAGGGACCGACGGGAAAGCTGGGGCCAACGTCCTGACTTTC.